This TCR beta chain was sequenced in a study of blood T cell repertoires in COVID-19. Study context: From T cells, B-cell-depleted T cells, or PBMCs came the material, which was cDNA or gDNA.

Source study methods: Cell counts per sample came from amplifying reference gene primers. Sequencing was performed with immunoSEQ multiplex PCR; in TCRdb, only in-frame clones are kept and a portion is missing. D and trimming come from the DNA, and the V and J calls and clone size come from that table. The sample includes 150,000 or so clones, 80% to 90% of them seen just once. The ends lost 5 bases at V and 4 bases at J; junction bases unmatched: 5. Germline-derived CDR1 and CDR2 are SEHNR and FQNEAQ (reference sequence). This CDR3 region has 14 residues. Sequencing was performed on peripheral blood. The chain recombines TRBV7-9 with TRBJ2-7; 10 nucleotides align to TRBD1. The sequence derives from a man older than 75 with acute or convalescent COVID-19. CDR3 amino acids: CASSRGQGWYEQYF. The DNA for the CDR3 is TGTGCCAGCAGCAGGGGACAGGGGTGGTACGAGCAGTACTTC.